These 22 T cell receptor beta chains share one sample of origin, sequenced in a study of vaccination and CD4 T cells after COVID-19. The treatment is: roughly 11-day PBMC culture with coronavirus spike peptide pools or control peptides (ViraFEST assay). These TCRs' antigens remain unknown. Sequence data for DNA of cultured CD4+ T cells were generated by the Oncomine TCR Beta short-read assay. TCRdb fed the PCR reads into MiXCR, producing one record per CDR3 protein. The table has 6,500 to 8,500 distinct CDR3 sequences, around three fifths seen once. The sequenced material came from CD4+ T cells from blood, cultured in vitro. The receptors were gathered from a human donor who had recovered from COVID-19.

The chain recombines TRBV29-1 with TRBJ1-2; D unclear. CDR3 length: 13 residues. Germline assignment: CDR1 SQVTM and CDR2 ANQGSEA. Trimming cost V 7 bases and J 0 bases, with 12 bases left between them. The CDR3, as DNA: TGCAGCGCAAAGCCGAGATCTAACTATGGCTACACCTTC. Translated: CSAKPRSNYGYTF.

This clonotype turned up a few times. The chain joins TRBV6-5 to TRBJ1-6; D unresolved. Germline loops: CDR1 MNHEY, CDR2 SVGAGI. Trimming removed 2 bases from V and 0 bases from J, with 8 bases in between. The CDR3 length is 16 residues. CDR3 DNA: TGTGCCAGCAGTTACGGAAGAAGCTCCTATAATTCACCCCTCCACTTT. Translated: CASSYGRSSYNSPLHF.

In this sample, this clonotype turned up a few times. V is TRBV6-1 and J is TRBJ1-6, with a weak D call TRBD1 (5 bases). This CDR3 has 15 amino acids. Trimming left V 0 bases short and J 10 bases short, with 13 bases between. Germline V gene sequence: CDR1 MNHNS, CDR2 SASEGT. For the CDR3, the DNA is TGTGCCAGCAGTGAAGCGGGGGGGACCACATCACCCCTCCACTTT. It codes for CASSEAGGTTSPLHF.

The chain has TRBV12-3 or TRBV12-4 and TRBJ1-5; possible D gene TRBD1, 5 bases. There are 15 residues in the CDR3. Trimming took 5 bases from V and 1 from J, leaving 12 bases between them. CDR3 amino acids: CASSPQGLSNQPQHF. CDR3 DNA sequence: TGTGCCAGCAGTCCCCAGGGCCTGAGCAATCAGCCCCAGCATTTT.

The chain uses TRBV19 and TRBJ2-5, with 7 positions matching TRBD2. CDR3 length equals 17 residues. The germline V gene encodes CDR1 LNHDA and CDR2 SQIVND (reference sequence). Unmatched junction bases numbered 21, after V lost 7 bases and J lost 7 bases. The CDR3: CASTPSGRESPGGTQYF. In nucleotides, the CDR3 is TGTGCCAGTACTCCCTCCGGGCGGGAGAGCCCGGGGGGGACCCAGTACTTC.

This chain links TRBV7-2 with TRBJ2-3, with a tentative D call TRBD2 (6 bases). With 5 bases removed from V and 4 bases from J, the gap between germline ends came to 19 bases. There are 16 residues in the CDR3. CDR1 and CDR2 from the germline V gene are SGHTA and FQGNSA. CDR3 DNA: TGTGCCAGCAGCCAGAGGGGCGGGAATATCCCAGATACGCAGTATTTT. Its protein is CASSQRGGNIPDTQYF.

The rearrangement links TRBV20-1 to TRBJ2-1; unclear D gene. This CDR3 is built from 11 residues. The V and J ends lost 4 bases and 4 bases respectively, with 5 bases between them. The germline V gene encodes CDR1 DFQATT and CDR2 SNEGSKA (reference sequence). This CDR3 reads CSATVYNEQFF. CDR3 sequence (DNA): TGCAGTGCTACAGTTTACAATGAGCAGTTCTTC.

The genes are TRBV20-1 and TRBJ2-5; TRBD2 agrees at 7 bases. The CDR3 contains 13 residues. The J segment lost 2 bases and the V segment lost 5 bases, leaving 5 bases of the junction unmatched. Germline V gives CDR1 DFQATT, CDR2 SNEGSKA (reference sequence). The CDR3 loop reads CSAAASGQETQYF. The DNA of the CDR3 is TGCAGTGCTGCAGCTAGCGGACAAGAGACCCAGTACTTC.

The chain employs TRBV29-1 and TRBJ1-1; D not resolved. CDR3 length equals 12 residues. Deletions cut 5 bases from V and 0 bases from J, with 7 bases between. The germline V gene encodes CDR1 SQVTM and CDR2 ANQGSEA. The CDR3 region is CSVRPMNTEAFF. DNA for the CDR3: TGCAGCGTTCGACCTATGAACACTGAAGCTTTCTTT. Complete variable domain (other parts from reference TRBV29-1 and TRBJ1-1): SAVISQKPSRDICQRGTSLTIQCQVDSQVTMMFWYRQQPGQSLTLIATANQGSEATYESGFVIDKFPISRPNLTFSTLTVSNMSPEDSSIYLCSVRPMNTEAFFGQGTRLTVV.

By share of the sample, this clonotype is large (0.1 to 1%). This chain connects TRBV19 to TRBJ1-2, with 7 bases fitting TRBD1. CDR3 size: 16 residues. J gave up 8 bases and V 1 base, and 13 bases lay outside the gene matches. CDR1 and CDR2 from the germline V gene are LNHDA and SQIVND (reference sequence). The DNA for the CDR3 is TGTGCCAGTAGTATAGCCCCGGGACAGATAGGGTGGGGCTACACCTTC. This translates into CASSIAPGQIGWGYTF.

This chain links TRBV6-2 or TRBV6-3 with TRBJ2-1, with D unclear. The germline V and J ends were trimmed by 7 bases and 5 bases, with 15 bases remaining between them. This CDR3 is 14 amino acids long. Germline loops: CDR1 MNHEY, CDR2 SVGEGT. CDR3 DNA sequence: TGTGCCAGCACTCGCCCTCTCTTGGACAATGAGCAGTTCTTC. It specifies CASTRPLLDNEQFF.

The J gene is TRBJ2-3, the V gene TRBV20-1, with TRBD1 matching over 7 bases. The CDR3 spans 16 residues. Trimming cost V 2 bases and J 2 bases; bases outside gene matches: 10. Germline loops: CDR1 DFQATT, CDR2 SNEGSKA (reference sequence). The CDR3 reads CSARPISDRITDTQYF. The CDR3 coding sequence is TGCAGTGCTAGACCAATTTCGGACAGGATCACAGATACGCAGTATTTT.

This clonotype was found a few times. CDR3 protein: CASSEASGDETQYF. The CDR3 DNA reads TGTGCCAGCAGTGAAGCTAGCGGGGACGAGACCCAGTACTTC. The chain joins TRBV2 to TRBJ2-5, with 8 nucleotides matching TRBD2. This CDR3 has 14 amino acids. V shed 0 bases and J 5 bases; nucleotides not matched to a gene: 2. Per the germline V gene, CDR1 is SNHLY and CDR2 is FYNNEI. Together with reference TRBV2 and TRBJ2-5, the CDR3 gives the full variable domain: EPEVTQTPSHQVTQMGQEVILRCVPISNHLYFYWYRQILGQKVEFLVSFYNNEISEKSEIFDDQFSVERPDGSNFTLKIRSTKLEDSAMYFCASSEASGDETQYFGPGTRLLVL.

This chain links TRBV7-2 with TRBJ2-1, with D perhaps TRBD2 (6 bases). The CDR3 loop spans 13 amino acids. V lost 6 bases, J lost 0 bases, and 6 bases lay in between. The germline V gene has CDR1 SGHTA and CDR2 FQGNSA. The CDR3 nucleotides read TGTGCCAGCAGGGGGGGCTCCTACAATGAGCAGTTCTTC. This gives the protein CASRGGSYNEQFF.

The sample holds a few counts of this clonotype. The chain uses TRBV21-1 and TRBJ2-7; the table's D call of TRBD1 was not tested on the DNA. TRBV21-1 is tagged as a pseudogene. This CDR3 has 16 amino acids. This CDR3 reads CASSKAWTGSPYEQYF. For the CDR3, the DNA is TGTGCCAGCAGCAAAGCGTGGACAGGGAGTCCCTACGAGCAGTACTTC.

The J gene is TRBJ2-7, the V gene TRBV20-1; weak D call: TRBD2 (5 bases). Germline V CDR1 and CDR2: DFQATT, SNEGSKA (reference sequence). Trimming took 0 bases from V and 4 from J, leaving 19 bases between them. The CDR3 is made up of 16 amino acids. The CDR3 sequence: CSARDLGYGGEYEQYF. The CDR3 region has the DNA TGCAGTGCTAGAGATCTTGGATATGGAGGAGAATACGAGCAGTACTTC.

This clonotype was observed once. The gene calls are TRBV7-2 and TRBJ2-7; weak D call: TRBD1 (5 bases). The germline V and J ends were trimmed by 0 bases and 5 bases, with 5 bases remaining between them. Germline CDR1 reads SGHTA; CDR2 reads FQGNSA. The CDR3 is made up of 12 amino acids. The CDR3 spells CASSLAGDEQYF. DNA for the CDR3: TGTGCCAGCAGCTTAGCAGGGGACGAGCAGTACTTC.

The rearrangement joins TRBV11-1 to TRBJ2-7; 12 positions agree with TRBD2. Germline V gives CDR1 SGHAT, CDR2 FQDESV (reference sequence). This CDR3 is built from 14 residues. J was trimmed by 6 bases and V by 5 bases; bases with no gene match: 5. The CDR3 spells CASSQLAGGLEQYF. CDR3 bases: TGTGCCAGCAGCCAACTAGCGGGGGGCCTCGAGCAGTACTTC.

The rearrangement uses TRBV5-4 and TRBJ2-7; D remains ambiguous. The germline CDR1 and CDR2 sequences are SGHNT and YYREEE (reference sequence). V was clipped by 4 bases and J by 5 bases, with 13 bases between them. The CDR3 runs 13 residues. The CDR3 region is CASSRALDDEQYF. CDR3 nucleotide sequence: TGTGCCAGCAGCAGGGCCCTCGACGACGAGCAGTACTTC.

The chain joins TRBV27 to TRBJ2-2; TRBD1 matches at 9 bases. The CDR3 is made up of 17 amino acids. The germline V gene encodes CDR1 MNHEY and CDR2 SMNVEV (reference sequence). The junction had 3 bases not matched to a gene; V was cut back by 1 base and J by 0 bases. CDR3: CASSLFRQGANTGELFF. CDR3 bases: TGTGCCAGCAGTTTATTTAGACAGGGGGCGAACACCGGGGAGCTGTTTTTT.

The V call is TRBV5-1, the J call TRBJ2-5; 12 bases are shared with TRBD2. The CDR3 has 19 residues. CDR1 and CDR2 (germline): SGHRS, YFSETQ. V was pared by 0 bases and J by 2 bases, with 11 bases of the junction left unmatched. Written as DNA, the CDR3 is TGCGCCAGCAGCTTGGTTCGGACTAGCGGGGTGATCGGACAAGAGACCCAGTACTTC. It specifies CASSLVRTSGVIGQETQYF.

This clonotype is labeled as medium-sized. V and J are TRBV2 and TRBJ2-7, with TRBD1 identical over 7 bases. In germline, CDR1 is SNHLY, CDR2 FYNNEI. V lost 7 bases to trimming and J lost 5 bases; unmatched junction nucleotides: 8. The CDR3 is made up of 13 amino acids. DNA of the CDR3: TGTGCCAGCAAGAACAGGGGTAGCGACGAGCAGTACTTC. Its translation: CASKNRGSDEQYF.